This T cell receptor (beta chain) was sequenced during a study of shared clonotypes between healthy human individuals. The naive CD8 subset, CD45RO-negative cells positively selected for CCR7, excluded terminally differentiated effector memory CD45RA+ cells. TCRdb's table, derived via immunoSEQ multiplex PCR, lists solely in-frame clones and lacks some. The data contain hundreds of thousands of clones, roughly 95% of them seen just once; the ten biggest clones take up approximately 0.11%. Material for sequencing was naive CD8+ T cells sorted from blood. The receptor comes from a woman younger than 45 in good health.

CDR3 coding DNA: TGTGCCAGTAGTATGGCCCCGGGAGAGGGGAATGAGCAGTTCTTC. Amino acids: CASSMAPGEGNEQFF. The chain recombines TRBV19 with TRBJ2-1; maybe TRBD2 (6 bases). V dropped 3 bases and J dropped 7 bases, with 16 bases sitting between them. Germline assignment: CDR1 LNHDA and CDR2 SQIVND (reference sequence). The CDR3 has 15 residues. Combining the CDR3 with reference TRBV19 and TRBJ2-1 gives the whole variable domain DGGITQSPKYLFRKEGQNVTLSCEQNLNHDAMYWYRQDPGQGLRLIYYSQIVNDFQKGDIAEGYSVSREKKESFPLTVTSAQKNPTAFYLCASSMAPGEGNEQFFGPGTRLTVL.